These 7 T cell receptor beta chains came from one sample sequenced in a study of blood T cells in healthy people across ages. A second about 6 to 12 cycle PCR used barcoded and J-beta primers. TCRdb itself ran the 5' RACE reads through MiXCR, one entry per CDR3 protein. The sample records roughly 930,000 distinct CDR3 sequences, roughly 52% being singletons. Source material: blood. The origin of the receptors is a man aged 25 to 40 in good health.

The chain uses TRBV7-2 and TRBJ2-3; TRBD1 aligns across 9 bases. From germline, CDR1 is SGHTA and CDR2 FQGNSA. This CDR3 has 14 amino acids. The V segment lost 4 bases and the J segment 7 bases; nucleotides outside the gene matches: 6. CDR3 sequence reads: CASSSRQGGNTQYF. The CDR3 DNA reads TGTGCCAGCAGCTCGAGACAGGGGGGAAATACGCAGTATTTT.

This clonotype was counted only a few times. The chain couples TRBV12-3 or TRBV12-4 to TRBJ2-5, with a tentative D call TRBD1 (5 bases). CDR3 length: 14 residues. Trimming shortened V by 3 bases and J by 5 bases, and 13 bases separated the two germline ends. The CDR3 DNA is TGTGCCAGCAGTTTGGACAACCCGAGGGAGACCCAGTACTTC. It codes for CASSLDNPRETQYF.

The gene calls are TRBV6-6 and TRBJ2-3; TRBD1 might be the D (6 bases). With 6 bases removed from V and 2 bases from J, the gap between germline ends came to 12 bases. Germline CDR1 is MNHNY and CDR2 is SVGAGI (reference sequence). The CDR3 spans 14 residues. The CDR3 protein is CASSHTGITDTQYF. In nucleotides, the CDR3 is TGTGCCAGCAGCCACACAGGGATCACAGATACGCAGTATTTT.

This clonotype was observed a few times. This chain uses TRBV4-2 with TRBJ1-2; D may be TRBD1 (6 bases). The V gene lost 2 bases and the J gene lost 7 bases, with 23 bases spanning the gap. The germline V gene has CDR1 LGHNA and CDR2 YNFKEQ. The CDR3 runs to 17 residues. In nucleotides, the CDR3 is TGTGCCAGCAGCCAACCCGAGGGGGGCCCTCCATGGGGTGGCTACACCTTC. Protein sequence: CASSQPEGGPPWGGYTF.

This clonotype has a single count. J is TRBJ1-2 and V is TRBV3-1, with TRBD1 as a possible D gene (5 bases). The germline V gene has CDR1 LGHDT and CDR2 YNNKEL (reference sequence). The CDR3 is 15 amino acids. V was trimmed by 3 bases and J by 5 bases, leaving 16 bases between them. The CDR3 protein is CASSQGGSPTYGYTF. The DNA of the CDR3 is TGTGCCAGCAGCCAGGGGGGATCCCCAACGTATGGCTACACCTTC.

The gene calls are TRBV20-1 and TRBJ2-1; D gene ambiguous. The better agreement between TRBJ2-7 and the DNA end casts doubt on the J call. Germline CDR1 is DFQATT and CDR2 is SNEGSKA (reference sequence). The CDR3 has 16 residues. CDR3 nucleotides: TGCAGTGCTAGCGCCGGGCTTTCCCCATCCTACAATGAGCAGTACTTC. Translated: CSASAGLSPSYNEQYF.

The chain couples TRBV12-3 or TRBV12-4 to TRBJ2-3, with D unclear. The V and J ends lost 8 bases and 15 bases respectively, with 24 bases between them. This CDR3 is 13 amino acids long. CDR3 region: CASLRLRADMQYF. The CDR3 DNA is TGTGCCAGCCTCAGATTGAGAGCAGATATGCAATATTTT.